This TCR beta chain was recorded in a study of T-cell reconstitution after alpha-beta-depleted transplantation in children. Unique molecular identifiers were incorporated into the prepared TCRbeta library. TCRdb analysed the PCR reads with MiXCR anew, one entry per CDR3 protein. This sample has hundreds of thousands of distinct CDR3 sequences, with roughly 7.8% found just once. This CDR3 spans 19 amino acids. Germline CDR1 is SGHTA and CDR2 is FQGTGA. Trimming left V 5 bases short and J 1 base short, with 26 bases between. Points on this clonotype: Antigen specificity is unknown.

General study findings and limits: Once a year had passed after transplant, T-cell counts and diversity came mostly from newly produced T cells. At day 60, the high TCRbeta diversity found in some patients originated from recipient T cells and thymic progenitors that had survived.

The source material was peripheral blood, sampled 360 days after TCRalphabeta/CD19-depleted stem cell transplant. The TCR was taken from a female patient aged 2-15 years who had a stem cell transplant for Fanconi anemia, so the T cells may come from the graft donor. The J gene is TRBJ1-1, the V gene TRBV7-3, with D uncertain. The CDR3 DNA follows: TGTGCCAGCAGCCCCAACGCTACAGTCTATCAGTGGAGGAACACTGAAGCTTTCTTT. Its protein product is CASSPNATVYQWRNTEAFF.